This T cell receptor beta chain was retrieved from a study of T cells in Graves' hyperthyroidism and ophthalmopathy. Across the study: At the time of initial diagnosis and before any treatment, peripheral blood was collected.

Graves' hyperthyroidism is called stable when ophthalmopathy does not progress within 18 months. Uncontrolled infection, other autoimmune disease, pregnancy or lactation barred patients from enrollment. Diagnoses rested on clinical symptoms, serum thyroxine and TRAb, thyroid ultrasound and orbital computed tomography. Amplification yielded TCR beta CDR3 regions, with RNA transcripts as the source. TCR CDR3 regions were first amplified by RT-PCR with HTBI primers. TCRdb recomputed calls from the multiplex PCR reads with MiXCR, one row per CDR3 protein. The repertoire has around 500,000 distinct CDR3 sequences, over 13% of them found once; the top ten carry less than 20%. V dropped 8 bases and J dropped 0 bases, with 33 bases sitting between them. In germline, CDR1 is DFQATT, CDR2 SNEGSKA (reference sequence). The CDR3 has 20 residues.

J is TRBJ2-3 and V is TRBV20-1; D may correspond to TRBD1 or TRBD2 (8 bases each). The TCR sequence derives from a woman aged 18-30 years with Graves' hyperthyroidism. The sequenced sample consisted of blood. The CDR3 DNA reads TGCAGTAGTCGCCCCAGGGGGCAAGTTAGCGGGACCACTAGCACAGATACGCAGTATTTT. Protein sequence: CSSRPRGQVSGTTSTDTQYF.